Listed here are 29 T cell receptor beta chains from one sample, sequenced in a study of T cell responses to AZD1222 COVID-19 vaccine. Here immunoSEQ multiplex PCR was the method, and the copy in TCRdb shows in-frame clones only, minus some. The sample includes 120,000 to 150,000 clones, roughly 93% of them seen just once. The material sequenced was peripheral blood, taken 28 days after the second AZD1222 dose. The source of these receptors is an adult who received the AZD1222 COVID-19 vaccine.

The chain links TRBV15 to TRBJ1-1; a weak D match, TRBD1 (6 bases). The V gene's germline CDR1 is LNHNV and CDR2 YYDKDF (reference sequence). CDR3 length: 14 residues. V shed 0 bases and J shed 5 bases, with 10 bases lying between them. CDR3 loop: CATSRDPGATEAFF. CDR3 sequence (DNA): TGTGCCACCAGCAGAGATCCAGGGGCTACTGAAGCTTTCTTT.

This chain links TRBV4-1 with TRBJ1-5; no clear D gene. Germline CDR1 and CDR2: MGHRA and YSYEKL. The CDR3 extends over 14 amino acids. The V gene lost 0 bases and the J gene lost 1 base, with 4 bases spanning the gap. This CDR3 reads CASSQEPSNQPQHF. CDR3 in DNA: TGCGCCAGCAGCCAAGAACCCAGCAATCAGCCCCAGCATTTT.

The CDR3: CAISSPGQGNTIYF. CDR3 DNA sequence: TGTGCCATCAGTTCCCCGGGACAGGGAAACACCATATATTTT. The chain joins TRBV10-3 to TRBJ1-3, with 7 positions matching TRBD1. The CDR3 consists of 14 residues. The germline gives CDR1 ENHRY, CDR2 SYGVKD. Germline trimming cut 5 bases from V and 4 bases from J; bases unmatched to any gene: 5.

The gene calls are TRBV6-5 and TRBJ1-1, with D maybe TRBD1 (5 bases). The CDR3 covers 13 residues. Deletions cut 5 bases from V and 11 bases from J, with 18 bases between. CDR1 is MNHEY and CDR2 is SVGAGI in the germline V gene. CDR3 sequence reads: CASSPRGRDEAFF. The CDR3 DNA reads TGTGCCAGCAGTCCCCGGGGGAGGGATGAGGCTTTCTTT.

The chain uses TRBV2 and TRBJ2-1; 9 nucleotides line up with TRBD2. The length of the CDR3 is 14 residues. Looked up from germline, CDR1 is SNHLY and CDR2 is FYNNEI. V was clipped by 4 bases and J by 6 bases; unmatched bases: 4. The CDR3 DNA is TGTGCCAGCAGTGCTAGCGGGACTTTCAATGAGCAGTTCTTC. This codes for CASSASGTFNEQFF.

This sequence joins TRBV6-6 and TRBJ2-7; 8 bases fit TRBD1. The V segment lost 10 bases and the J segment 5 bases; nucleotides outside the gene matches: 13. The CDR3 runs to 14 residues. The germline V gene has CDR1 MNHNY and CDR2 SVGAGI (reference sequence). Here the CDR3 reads CATSFLGQGHEQYV. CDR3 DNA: TGTGCCACCTCCTTTCTAGGACAGGGTCACGAGCAGTACGTC.

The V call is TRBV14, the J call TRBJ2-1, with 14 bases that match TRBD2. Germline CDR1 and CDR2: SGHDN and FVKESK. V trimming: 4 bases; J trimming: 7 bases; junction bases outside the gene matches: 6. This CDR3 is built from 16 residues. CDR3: CASSRTGTSGSNEQFF. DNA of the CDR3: TGTGCCAGCAGCCGAACAGGGACTAGCGGGAGTAATGAGCAGTTCTTC. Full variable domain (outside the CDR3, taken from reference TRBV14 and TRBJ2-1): EAGVTQFPSHSVIEKGQTVTLRCDPISGHDNLYWYRRVMGKEIKFLLHFVKESKQDESGMPNNRFLAERTGGTYSTLKVQPAELEDSGVYFCASSRTGTSGSNEQFFGPGTRLTVL.

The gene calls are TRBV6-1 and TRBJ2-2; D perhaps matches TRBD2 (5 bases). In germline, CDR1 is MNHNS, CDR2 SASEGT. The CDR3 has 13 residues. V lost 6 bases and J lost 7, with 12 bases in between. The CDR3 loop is CASREAHVGELFF. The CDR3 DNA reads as TGTGCCAGCAGGGAGGCTCATGTCGGGGAGCTGTTTTTT.

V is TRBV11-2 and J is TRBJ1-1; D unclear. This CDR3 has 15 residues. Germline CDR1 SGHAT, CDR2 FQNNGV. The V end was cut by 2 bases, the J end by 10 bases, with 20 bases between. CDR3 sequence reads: CASSLFPEILVGAFF. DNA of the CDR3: TGTGCCAGCAGCTTATTTCCAGAGATATTAGTTGGAGCTTTCTTT.

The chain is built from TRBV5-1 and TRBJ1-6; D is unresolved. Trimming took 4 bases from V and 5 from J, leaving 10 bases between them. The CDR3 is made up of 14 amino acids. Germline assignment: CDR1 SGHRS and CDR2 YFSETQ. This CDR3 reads CASSANSDNSPLHF. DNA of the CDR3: TGCGCCAGCAGCGCCAACTCTGATAATTCACCCCTCCACTTT.

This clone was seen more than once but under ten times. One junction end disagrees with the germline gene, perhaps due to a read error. CDR3 residues: CASPEENF. Written as DNA, the CDR3 is TGTGCCAGCCCTGAGGAAAACTTC. V and J are TRBV5-4 and TRBJ2-5, with unresolved D. There are 8 residues in the CDR3. Germline V CDR1 and CDR2: SGHNT, YYREEE (reference sequence).

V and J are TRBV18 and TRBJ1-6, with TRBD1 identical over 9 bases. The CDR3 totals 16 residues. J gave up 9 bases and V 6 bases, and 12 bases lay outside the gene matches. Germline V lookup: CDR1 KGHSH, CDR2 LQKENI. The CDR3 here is CASSPSGTGMVSPLHF. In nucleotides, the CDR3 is TGTGCCAGCTCTCCTTCCGGGACAGGGATGGTTTCACCCCTCCACTTT.

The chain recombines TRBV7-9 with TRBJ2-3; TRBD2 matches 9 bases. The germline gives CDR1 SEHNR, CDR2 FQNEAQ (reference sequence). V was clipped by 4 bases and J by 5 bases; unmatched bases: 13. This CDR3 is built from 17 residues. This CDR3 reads CASSSIPGTSKGDTQYF. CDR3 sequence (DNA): TGTGCCAGCAGCTCTATCCCCGGGACTAGCAAAGGAGATACGCAGTATTTT.

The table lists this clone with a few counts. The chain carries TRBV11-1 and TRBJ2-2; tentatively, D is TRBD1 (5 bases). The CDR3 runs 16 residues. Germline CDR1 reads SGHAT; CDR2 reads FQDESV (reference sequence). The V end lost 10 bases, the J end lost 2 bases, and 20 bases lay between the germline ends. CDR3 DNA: TGTGCCACCGCTCCACCCTCCAGGGAAAACACCGGGGAGCTGTTTTTT. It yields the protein CATAPPSRENTGELFF.

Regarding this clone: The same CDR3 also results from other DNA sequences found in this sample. CDR3 region: CASSFGYSNQPQHF. CDR3 coding DNA: TGTGCCAGCAGTTTCGGTTATAGCAATCAGCCCCAGCATTTT. This rearrangement joins TRBV27 to TRBJ1-5; D is ambiguous. Germline V gives CDR1 MNHEY, CDR2 SMNVEV (reference sequence). CDR3 length: 14 amino acids. Trimming removed 3 bases at V and 0 bases at J, with 6 bases between.

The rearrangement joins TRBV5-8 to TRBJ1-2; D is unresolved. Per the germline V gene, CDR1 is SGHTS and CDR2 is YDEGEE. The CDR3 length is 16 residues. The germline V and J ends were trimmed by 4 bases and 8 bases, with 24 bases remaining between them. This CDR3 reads CASSLYGLGLEFGYTF. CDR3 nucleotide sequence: TGTGCCAGCAGCCTGTATGGGTTGGGGTTGGAGTTCGGCTACACCTTC.

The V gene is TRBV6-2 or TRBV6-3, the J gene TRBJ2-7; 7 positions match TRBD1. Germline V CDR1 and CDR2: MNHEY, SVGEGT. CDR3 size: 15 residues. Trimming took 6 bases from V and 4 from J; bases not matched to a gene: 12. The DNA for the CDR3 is TGTGCCAGCAGCCGACCGGACAGGAATCCTTACGAGCAGTACGTC. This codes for CASSRPDRNPYEQYV.

This CDR3 reads CASSLLFATGDLRNYGYTF. Here the CDR3 DNA reads TGCGCCAGCAGCTTGTTATTTGCGACAGGAGACCTCCGGAACTATGGCTACACCTTC. The chain uses TRBV5-1 and TRBJ1-2; tentative D call: TRBD1 (6 bases). The CDR3 loop spans 19 amino acids. Germline CDR1 reads SGHRS; CDR2 reads YFSETQ. The V gene lost 1 base and the J gene lost 2 bases, with 24 bases spanning the gap.

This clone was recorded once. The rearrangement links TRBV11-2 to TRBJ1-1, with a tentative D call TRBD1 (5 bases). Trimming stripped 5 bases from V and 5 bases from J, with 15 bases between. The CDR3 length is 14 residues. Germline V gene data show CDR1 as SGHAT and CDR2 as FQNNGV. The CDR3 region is CASSQRWDETEAFF. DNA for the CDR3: TGTGCCAGCAGCCAACGCTGGGACGAGACTGAAGCTTTCTTT.

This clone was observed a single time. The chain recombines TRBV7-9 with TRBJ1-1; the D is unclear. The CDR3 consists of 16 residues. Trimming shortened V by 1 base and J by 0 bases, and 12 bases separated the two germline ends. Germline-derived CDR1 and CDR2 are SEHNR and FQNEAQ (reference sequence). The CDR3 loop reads CASSLDPRRMNTEAFF. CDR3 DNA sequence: TGTGCCAGCAGCTTAGATCCTCGACGGATGAACACTGAAGCTTTCTTT.

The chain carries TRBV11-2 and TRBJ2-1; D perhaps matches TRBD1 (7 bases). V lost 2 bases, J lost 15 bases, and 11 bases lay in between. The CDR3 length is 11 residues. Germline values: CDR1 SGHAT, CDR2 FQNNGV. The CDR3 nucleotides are TGTGCCAGCAGCTTAATCAGGGGGGTGTTCTTC. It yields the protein CASSLIRGVFF.

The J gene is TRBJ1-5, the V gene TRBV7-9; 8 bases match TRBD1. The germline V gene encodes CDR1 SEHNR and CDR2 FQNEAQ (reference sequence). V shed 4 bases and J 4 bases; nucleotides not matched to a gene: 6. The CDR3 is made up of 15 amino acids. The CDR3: CASSSPDRVNQPQHF. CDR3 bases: TGTGCCAGCAGCTCCCCGGACAGGGTAAATCAGCCCCAGCATTTT.

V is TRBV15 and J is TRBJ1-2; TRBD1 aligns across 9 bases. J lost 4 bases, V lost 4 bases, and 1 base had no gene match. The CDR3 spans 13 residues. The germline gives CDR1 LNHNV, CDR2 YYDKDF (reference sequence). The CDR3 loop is CATSMTGGYGYTF. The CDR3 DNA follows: TGTGCCACCAGCATGACAGGGGGCTATGGCTACACCTTC.

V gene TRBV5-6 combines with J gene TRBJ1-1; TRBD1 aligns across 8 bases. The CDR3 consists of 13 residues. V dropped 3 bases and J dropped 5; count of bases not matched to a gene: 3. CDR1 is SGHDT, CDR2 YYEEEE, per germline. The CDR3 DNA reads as TGTGCCAGCAGCTGGACAGGGCGTACTGAAGCTTTCTTT. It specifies CASSWTGRTEAFF.

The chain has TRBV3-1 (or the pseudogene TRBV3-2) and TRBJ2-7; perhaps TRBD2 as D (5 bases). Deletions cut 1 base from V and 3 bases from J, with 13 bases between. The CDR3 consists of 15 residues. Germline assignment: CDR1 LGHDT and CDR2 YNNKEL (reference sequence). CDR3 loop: CASSQVPGFLYEQYF. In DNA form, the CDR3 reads TGTGCCAGCAGCCAAGTCCCGGGGTTCCTCTACGAGCAGTACTTC.

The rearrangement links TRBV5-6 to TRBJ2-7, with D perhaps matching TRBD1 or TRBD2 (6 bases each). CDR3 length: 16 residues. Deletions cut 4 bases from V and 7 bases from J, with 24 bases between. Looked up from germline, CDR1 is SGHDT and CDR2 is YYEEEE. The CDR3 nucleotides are TGTGCCAGCAGCCGGGCCGACAGGCGGGGAACGAAAGAGCAGTACTTC. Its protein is CASSRADRRGTKEQYF.

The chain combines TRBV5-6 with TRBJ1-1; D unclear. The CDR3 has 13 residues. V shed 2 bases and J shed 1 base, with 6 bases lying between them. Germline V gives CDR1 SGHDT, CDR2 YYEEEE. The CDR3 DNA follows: TGTGCCAGCAGCTTTCGGGGGAACACTGAAGCTTTCTTT. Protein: CASSFRGNTEAFF.

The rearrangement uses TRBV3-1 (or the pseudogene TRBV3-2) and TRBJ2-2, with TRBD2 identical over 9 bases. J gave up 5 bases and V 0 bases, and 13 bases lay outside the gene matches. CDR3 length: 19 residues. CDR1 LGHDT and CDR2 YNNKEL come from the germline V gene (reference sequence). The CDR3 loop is CASSQEAGGRASGTGELFF. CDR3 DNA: TGTGCCAGCAGCCAAGAGGCGGGCGGGAGGGCCAGTGGGACCGGGGAGCTGTTTTTT.

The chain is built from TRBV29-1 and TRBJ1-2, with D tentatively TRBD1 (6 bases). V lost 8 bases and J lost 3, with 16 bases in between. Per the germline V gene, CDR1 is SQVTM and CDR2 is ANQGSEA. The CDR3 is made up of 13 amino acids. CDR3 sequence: CSIRHRDDYGYTF. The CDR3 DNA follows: TGCAGCATTAGACACAGGGATGACTATGGCTACACCTTC.